This T cell receptor (beta chain) was recovered during a study of identical twins. This clonotype has only a few counts. TCRdb ran MiXCR on the 5' RACE reads and lists one entry per CDR3 protein. The repertoire has 1.5 million to 2 million distinct CDR3 sequences, about 31% of them found once; the top ten carry approximately 0.29%. The sequencing input was cord blood. The clonotype comes from a newborn girl in good health.

The CDR3 here is CASSLGLAGTYNEQYF. In DNA form, the CDR3 reads TGTGCCAGCAGCTTGGGACTAGCGGGAACCTACAATGAGCAGTACTTC. This chain connects TRBV7-2 to TRBJ2-1, with 13 bases aligning to TRBD2. The end of the DNA aligns better with TRBJ2-7, so the J call may be wrong. CDR1 is SGHTA and CDR2 is FQGNSA in the germline V gene. The CDR3 is 16 amino acids.